Here is one T cell receptor (beta chain) with its context. Antigen unknown. The data stem from a study of CD8+ T cells in alopecia areata. Turning to the study itself: Treated individuals took tofacitinib by mouth, 5 to 10 mg twice daily. Findings and caveats of the study: In scalp and blood, many expanded lesional clones persisted during tofacitinib.

V lost 5 bases to trimming and J lost 2 bases, with 19 bases between them. From germline, CDR1 is SGHTA and CDR2 FQGTGA. This CDR3 spans 16 amino acids. Noted treatment: oral pan-JAK inhibitor, 5-10 mg twice daily. Researchers took lesional scalp punch biopsies and peripheral blood from people who were alopecia areata patients. Following extraction, RNA underwent reverse transcription to cDNA, which served as the sequencing template. Measured with immunoSEQ multiplex PCR; TCRdb has only the in-frame clones, and not every one. This sample has 70,000 or so clones, with over 25% found just once. The TCR originated in a human donor with alopecia areata. This specimen was CD8+ T cells sorted from blood, taken at week 4, from a patient treated with tofacitinib. V usage is TRBV7-3 and J usage is TRBJ2-7, with D possibly matching TRBD1 (7 bases). CDR3 bases: TGTGCCAGCAGCCTCGGGGGACAGCCCCGTGCCTACGAGCAGTACTTC. Translation: CASSLGGQPRAYEQYF.